This entry describes one TCR beta chain. In the authors' workflow: Estimates of nucleated cell counts were drawn from the amplification of reference gene primers. Here immunoSEQ multiplex PCR was the method, and the copy in TCRdb shows in-frame clones only, minus some. V, J and clone size are taken as reported in that table, and D and trimming were inferred from the DNA itself. The sample has 120,000 to 150,000 clones, roughly 85% seen once. This record belongs to a study of blood T cell repertoires in COVID-19. For the study at large: Researchers got acute and convalescent COVID-19 samples from the United States, Italy and Spain. In each case, the material was cDNA or gDNA derived from T cells, B-cell-depleted T cells, or PBMCs.

The CDR3 runs 13 residues. Germline assignment: CDR1 GTSNPN and CDR2 SVGIG (reference sequence). V lost 0 bases and J 5 bases, leaving 10 bases between the germline ends. The clonotype originates from a man between 45 and 60 years old with acute or convalescent COVID-19. Sequencing was carried out using peripheral blood. The J gene is TRBJ1-1, the V gene TRBV30; no definite D call. CDR3 DNA sequence: TGTGCCTGGAGTGTATCGGTCGGGACTGAAGCTTTCTTT. Residues: CAWSVSVGTEAFF.